The 19 T cell receptor beta chains below were found in one sample sequenced in a study of blood T cell repertoires in COVID-19. The repertoire was sequenced with immunoSEQ multiplex PCR; TCRdb's copy has only in-frame clones and lacks some. The table includes 200,000 to 300,000 clones, about 86% detected once. Sequencing was done on a sample of peripheral blood. These receptors were taken from a woman of 80 years or more with acute or convalescent COVID-19.

The chain employs TRBV2 and TRBJ1-2; no clear D gene. Germline V gene sequence: CDR1 SNHLY, CDR2 FYNNEI. This CDR3 contains 12 residues. V shed 2 bases and J shed 6 bases, with 7 bases lying between them. The CDR3 DNA is TGTGCCAGCAGTGAATTACAGCATGGCTACACCTTC. This codes for CASSELQHGYTF.

The chain links TRBV6-2 or TRBV6-3 to TRBJ2-3; TRBD1 aligns across 11 bases. This CDR3 is 18 amino acids long. Germline CDR1 MNHEY, CDR2 SVGEGT. V shed 4 bases and J 2 bases; nucleotides not matched to a gene: 11. Here the CDR3 DNA reads TGTGCCAGCAGTTTGAGCCCCGGACAGGGGGCCATCACAGATACGCAGTATTTT. It encodes CASSLSPGQGAITDTQYF.

This chain uses TRBV5-1 with TRBJ2-5; 8 nucleotides align to TRBD1. V was pared by 3 bases and J by 2 bases, with 9 bases of the junction left unmatched. Germline assignment: CDR1 SGHRS and CDR2 YFSETQ. This CDR3 spans 16 amino acids. In DNA, the CDR3 is TGCGCCAGCAGCTATAGGACAGGGTTGGGACAAGAGACCCAGTACTTC. This codes for CASSYRTGLGQETQYF.

This clone showed up just once. V is TRBV2 and J is TRBJ1-5; the D is unclear. This CDR3 region has 15 residues. Germline V CDR1 and CDR2: SNHLY, FYNNEI. The V end was cut by 8 bases, the J end by 0 bases, with 14 bases between. CDR3 sequence reads: CASAPPFDSNQPQHF. CDR3 nucleotide sequence: TGTGCCAGCGCGCCGCCTTTCGATAGCAATCAGCCCCAGCATTTT.

This chain joins TRBV7-8 and TRBJ1-1, with 7 bases identical to TRBD1. CDR3 size: 15 residues. CDR1 SGHVS and CDR2 FQNEAQ come from the germline V gene. After removal of 3 bases from V and 0 bases from J, the junction contained 4 bases not matched to a gene. CDR3 residues: CASSLDGQVNTEAFF. CDR3 coding DNA: TGTGCCAGCAGCTTGGACGGACAGGTGAACACTGAAGCTTTCTTT.

This clone was counted once. J is TRBJ2-1 and V is TRBV27; TRBD2 matches at 9 bases. V was clipped by 4 bases and J by 9 bases; unmatched bases: 10. This CDR3 region has 15 residues. Germline CDR1 MNHEY, CDR2 SMNVEV (reference sequence). The CDR3 protein is CASSSPPRGGSEQFF. CDR3 DNA sequence: TGTGCCAGCAGTTCCCCCCCGCGGGGGGGATCTGAGCAGTTCTTC.

The chain carries TRBV10-3 and TRBJ2-7, with D tentatively TRBD2 (6 bases). Trimming took off 4 bases at V and 7 bases at J, with 14 bases between the two ends. The germline CDR1 and CDR2 sequences are ENHRY and SYGVKD. The CDR3 is made up of 13 amino acids. The CDR3: CAISAGGPLEQYF. CDR3 DNA: TGTGCCATCAGTGCCGGGGGTCCCTTGGAGCAGTACTTC.

The chain is built from TRBV5-1 and TRBJ2-5; D may be TRBD2 (6 bases). Trimming left V 3 bases short and J 1 base short, with 13 bases between. CDR1 and CDR2 (germline): SGHRS, YFSETQ. CDR3 size: 15 residues. The CDR3 sequence is CASSSGGSTQETQYF. The CDR3 DNA is TGCGCCAGCAGCTCCGGAGGGAGCACCCAAGAGACCCAGTACTTC.

The rearrangement uses TRBV6-6 and TRBJ1-2, with D possibly being TRBD1 (6 bases). CDR3 size: 15 residues. V lost 2 bases and J lost 3, with 13 bases in between. Germline V gene sequence: CDR1 MNHNY, CDR2 SVGAGI (reference sequence). CDR3 loop: CASSYPEQGDYGYTF. The DNA of the CDR3 is TGTGCCAGCAGTTACCCTGAACAGGGTGACTATGGCTACACCTTC.

This clone has just a few counts. This chain connects TRBV7-3 to TRBJ1-3; D uncertain. CDR1 is SGHTA, CDR2 FQGTGA, per germline. The CDR3 has 15 residues. The ends were cut back, 5 bases at V and 0 bases at J, with 11 bases in the middle. CDR3 sequence: CASSQIPSSGNTIYF. CDR3 coding DNA: TGTGCCAGCAGCCAGATTCCTTCCTCTGGAAACACCATATATTTT.

The rearrangement uses TRBV5-4 and TRBJ2-3; 15 bases map to TRBD2. Per the germline V gene, CDR1 is SGHNT and CDR2 is YYREEE (reference sequence). The V and J ends lost 4 bases and 2 bases, in that order; junction bases with no gene match: 11. The CDR3 is 19 residues long. The CDR3 DNA reads as TGTGCCAGCAGCCCCGGGACTAGCGGGGGGCTCGGGGACACAGATACGCAGTATTTT. Encoded protein: CASSPGTSGGLGDTDTQYF.

The V call is TRBV18, the J call TRBJ1-6; D call uncertain. Germline-derived CDR1 and CDR2 are KGHSH and LQKENI. The CDR3 covers 13 residues. With 2 bases removed from V and 8 bases from J, the gap between germline ends came to 7 bases. The CDR3 protein is CASSPKRDSPLHF. CDR3 bases: TGTGCCAGCTCACCAAAGCGGGATTCACCCCTCCACTTT.

The CDR3 reads CASSIFGQGNTGELFF. The CDR3 DNA follows: TGTGCCAGTAGTATTTTCGGACAGGGTAACACCGGGGAGCTGTTTTTT. The chain couples TRBV19 to TRBJ2-2; 8 nucleotides match TRBD1. CDR1 and CDR2 from the germline V gene are LNHDA and SQIVND (reference sequence). V was clipped by 3 bases and J by 2 bases; unmatched bases: 5. CDR3 length: 16 residues.

The chain joins TRBV5-1 to TRBJ2-6; D is uncertain. The CDR3 totals 15 residues. V was pared by 1 base and J by 2 bases, with 7 bases between. Germline lookup yields CDR1 SGHRS and CDR2 YFSETQ. CDR3 in amino acids: CASSLSTTGANVLTF. The CDR3 DNA reads TGCGCCAGCAGCTTGAGCACCACTGGGGCCAACGTCCTGACTTTC.

This clone was seen only once. The J gene is TRBJ2-1, the V gene TRBV27, with TRBD2 matching over 12 bases. Germline loops: CDR1 MNHEY, CDR2 SMNVEV (reference sequence). Trimming removed 7 bases from V and 3 bases from J; junction bases left unmatched: 4. This CDR3 comprises 15 residues. In DNA, the CDR3 is TGTGCCAGCACCCCGACTAGCGGGGGCTACAATGAGCAGTTCTTC. Its translation is CASTPTSGGYNEQFF.

This clone was seen once. This chain uses TRBV6-5 with TRBJ2-5; 8 bases align to TRBD1. This CDR3 contains 16 residues. The trim removed 0 bases at V and 5 bases at J, leaving 8 bases unmatched. Germline V gene sequence: CDR1 MNHEY, CDR2 SVGAGI. CDR3: CASSYSSGGHGETQYF. CDR3 coding DNA: TGTGCCAGCAGTTACTCCTCAGGGGGCCATGGGGAGACCCAGTACTTC.

CDR3 nucleotides: TGTGCCAGCAGTTACTCGTTGGACAGGGGTACCATATATTTT. This sequence encodes CASSYSLDRGTIYF. The chain combines TRBV6-5 with TRBJ1-3; the match to TRBD1 covers 9 bases. Losses at the gene ends were 0 bases for V and 10 bases for J; bases not matched to a gene: 4. CDR3 length equals 14 residues. Germline-derived CDR1 and CDR2 are MNHEY and SVGAGI.

The chain carries TRBV5-1 and TRBJ2-3, with TRBD1 as a possible D gene (6 bases). Germline V gene lookup returns CDR1 SGHRS and CDR2 YFSETQ. Trimming removed 3 bases at V and 4 bases at J, with 9 bases between. The CDR3 is made up of 13 amino acids. The CDR3 nucleotides read TGCGCCAGCAGCTATACAGGGCCAGATACGCAGTATTTT. It encodes CASSYTGPDTQYF.

The chain has TRBV18 and TRBJ1-1; TRBD1 aligns across 9 bases. This CDR3 has 15 amino acids. V lost 2 bases to trimming and J lost 1 base; unmatched junction nucleotides: 2. Germline V gene lookup returns CDR1 KGHSH and CDR2 LQKENI. The CDR3: CASSPIQGANTEAFF. Written as DNA, the CDR3 is TGTGCCAGCTCACCAATACAGGGGGCGAACACTGAAGCTTTCTTT.